The clone carrying this T cell receptor (beta chain) was seen a few times. The antigen is not known. The sample carries other DNA sequences with the same CDR3. These data originate in a study of T cell responses to AZD1222 COVID-19 vaccine. Study conclusions and caveats: Every sample of the repertoires postdated the peak T cell response.

Using immunoSEQ multiplex PCR, the repertoire was profiled, and TCRdb retains in-frame clones only, with some absent. This sample yields 150,000 to 200,000 clones, of which almost 95% are seen a single time; 10% belongs to the top ten. With 0 bases removed from V and 1 base from J, the gap between germline ends came to 6 bases. This CDR3 comprises 14 residues. From germline, CDR1 is MNHEY and CDR2 SVGAGI. The chain is built from TRBV6-5 and TRBJ1-1, with unresolved D. The clonotype was recovered from an adult in good health. Sequencing was performed on peripheral blood, taken on day 0 of AZD1222 vaccination. In nucleotides, the CDR3 is TGTGCCAGCAGTTACTCCGGCAGGAACACTGAAGCTTTCTTT. Translating it yields CASSYSGRNTEAFF.